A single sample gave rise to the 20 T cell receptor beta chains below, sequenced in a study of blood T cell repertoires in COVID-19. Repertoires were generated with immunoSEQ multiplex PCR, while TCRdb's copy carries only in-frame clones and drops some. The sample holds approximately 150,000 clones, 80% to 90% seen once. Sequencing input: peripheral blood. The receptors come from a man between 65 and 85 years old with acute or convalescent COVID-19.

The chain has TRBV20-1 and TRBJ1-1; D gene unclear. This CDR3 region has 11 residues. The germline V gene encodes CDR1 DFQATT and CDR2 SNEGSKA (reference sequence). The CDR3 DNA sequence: TGCCGAGGACGGGAGGAGACTGAAGCTTTCTTT. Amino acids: CRGREETEAFF.

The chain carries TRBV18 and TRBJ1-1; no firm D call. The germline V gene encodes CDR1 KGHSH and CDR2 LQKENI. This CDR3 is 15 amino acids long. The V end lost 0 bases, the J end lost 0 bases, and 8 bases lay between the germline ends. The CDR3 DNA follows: TGTGCCAGCTCACCACCAGTACAGATGAACACTGAAGCTTTCTTT. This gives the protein CASSPPVQMNTEAFF.

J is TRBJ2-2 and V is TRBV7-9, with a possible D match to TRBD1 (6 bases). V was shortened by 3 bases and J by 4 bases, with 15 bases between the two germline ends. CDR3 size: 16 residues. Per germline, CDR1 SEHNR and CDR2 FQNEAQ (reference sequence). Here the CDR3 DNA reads TGTGCCAGCAGCTTGGACTTGACAGGAGGCACCGGGGAGCTGTTTTTT. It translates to CASSLDLTGGTGELFF.

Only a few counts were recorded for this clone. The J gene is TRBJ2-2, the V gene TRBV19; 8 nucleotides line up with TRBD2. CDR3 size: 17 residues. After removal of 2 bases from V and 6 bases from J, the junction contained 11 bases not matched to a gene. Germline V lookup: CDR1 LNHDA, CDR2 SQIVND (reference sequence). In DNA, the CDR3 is TGTGCCAGTAGTATATTGGGACTAGAAGATGGATCCGGGGAGCTGTTTTTT. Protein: CASSILGLEDGSGELFF.

CDR3 nucleotide sequence: TGTGCCACCAGTGATTTGATTCTCGCGAATCAGCCCCAGCATTTT. This gives the protein CATSDLILANQPQHF. The V gene is TRBV24-1, the J gene TRBJ1-5; no clear D. Germline CDR1 reads KGHDR; CDR2 reads SFDVKD. V lost 0 bases to trimming and J lost 4 bases, with 9 bases between them. The CDR3 has 15 residues.

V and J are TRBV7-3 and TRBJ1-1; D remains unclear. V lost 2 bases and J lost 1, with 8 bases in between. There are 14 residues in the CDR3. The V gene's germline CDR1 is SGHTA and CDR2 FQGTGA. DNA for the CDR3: TGTGCCAGCAGCTTAGGGCCCAAGAACACTGAAGCTTTCTTT. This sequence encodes CASSLGPKNTEAFF.

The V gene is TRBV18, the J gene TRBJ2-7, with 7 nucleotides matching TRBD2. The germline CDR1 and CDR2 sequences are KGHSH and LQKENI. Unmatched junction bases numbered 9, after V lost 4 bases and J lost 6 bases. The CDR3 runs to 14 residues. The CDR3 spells CASSLPKTGGEQYF. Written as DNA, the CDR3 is TGTGCCAGCTCACTCCCTAAGACGGGGGGCGAGCAGTACTTC. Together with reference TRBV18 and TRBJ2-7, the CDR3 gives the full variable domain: NAGVMQNPRHLVRRRGQEARLRCSPMKGHSHVYWYRQLPEEGLKFMVYLQKENIIDESGMPKERFSAEFPKEGPSILRIQQVVRGDSAAYFCASSLPKTGGEQYFGPGTRLTVT.

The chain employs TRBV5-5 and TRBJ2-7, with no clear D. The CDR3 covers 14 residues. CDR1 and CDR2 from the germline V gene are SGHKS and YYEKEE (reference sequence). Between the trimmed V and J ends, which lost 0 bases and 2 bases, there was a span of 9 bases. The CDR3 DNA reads TGTGCCAGCAGCTTGGCCGGCGGTCCCTACGAGCAGTACTTC. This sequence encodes CASSLAGGPYEQYF.

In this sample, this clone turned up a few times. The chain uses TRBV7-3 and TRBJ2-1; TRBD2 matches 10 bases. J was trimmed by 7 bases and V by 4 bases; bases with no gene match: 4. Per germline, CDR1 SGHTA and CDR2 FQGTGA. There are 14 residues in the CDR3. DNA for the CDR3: TGTGCCAGCAGCTCTAGCGGGAGTGTAAATGAGCAGTTCTTC. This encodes CASSSSGSVNEQFF.

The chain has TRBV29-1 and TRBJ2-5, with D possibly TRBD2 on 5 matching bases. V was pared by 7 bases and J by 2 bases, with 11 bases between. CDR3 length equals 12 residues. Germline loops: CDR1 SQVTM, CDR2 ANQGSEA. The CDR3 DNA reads TGCAGCGCGACGGGAAGTCAAGAGACCCAGTACTTC. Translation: CSATGSQETQYF.

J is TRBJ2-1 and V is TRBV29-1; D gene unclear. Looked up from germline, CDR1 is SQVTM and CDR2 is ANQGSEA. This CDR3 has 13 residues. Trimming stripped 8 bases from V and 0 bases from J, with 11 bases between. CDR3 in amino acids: CSQVVSSYNEQFF. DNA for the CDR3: TGCAGCCAAGTAGTTAGCTCCTACAATGAGCAGTTCTTC.

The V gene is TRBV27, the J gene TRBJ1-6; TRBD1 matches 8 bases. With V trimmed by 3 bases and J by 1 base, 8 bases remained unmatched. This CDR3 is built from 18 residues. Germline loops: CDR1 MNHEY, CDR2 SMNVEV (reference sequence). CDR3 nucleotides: TGTGCCAGCAGTTTTCAACAGGGGGGGAGATCCTATAATTCACCCCTCCACTTT. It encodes CASSFQQGGRSYNSPLHF.

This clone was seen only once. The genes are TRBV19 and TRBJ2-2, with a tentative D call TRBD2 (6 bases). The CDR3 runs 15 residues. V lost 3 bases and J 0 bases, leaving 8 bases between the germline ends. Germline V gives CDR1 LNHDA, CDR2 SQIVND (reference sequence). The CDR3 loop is CASSMGGTNTGELFF. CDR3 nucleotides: TGTGCCAGTAGTATGGGGGGTACGAACACCGGGGAGCTGTTTTTT.

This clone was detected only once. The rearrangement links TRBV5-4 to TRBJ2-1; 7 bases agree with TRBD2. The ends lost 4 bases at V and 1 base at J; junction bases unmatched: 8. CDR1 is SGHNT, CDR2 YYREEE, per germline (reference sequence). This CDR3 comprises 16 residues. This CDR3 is CASSPVGTKSYNEQFF. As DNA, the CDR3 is TGTGCCAGCAGCCCCGTTGGGACTAAATCCTACAATGAGCAGTTCTTC.

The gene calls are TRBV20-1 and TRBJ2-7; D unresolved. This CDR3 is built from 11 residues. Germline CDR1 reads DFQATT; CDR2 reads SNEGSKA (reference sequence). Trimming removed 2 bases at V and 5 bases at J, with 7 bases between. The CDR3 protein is CSARRSDEQYF. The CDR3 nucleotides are TGCAGTGCTAGAAGGAGCGACGAGCAGTACTTC.

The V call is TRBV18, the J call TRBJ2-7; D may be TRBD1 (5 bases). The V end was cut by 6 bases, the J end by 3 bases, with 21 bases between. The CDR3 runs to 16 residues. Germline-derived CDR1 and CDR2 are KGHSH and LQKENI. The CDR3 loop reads CASSQATDSISYEQYF. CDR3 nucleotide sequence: TGTGCCAGCTCGCAAGCTACAGACAGTATAAGCTACGAGCAGTACTTC.

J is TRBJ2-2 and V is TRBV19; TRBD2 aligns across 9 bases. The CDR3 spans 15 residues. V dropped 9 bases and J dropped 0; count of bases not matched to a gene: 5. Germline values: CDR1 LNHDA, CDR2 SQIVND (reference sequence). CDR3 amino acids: CASKREAPNTGELFF. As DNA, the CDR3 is TGTGCCAGCAAGCGGGAGGCCCCGAACACCGGGGAGCTGTTTTTT.

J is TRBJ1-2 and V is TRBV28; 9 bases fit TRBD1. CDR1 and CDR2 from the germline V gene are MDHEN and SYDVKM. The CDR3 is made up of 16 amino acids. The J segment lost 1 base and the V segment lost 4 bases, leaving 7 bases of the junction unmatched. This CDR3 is CASSSGQGDFNYGYTF. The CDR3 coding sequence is TGTGCCAGCAGTTCGGGACAGGGCGACTTTAACTATGGCTACACCTTC.

The CDR3: CASTPAGVNTEAFF. CDR3 DNA: TGTGCCAGCACCCCCGCGGGGGTGAACACTGAAGCTTTCTTT. The V gene is TRBV6-5, the J gene TRBJ1-1; perhaps TRBD1 as D (5 bases). Trimming removed 7 bases at V and 0 bases at J, with 12 bases between. CDR1 and CDR2 (germline): MNHEY, SVGAGI. The CDR3 extends over 14 amino acids.

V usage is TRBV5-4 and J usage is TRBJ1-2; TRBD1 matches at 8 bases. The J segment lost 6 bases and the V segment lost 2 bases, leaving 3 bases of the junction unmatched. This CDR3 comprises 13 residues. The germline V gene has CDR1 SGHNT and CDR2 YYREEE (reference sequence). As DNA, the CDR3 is TGTGCCAGCAGCTTCCCGGACAGGGATGGCTACACCTTC. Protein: CASSFPDRDGYTF.